This entry lists 5 T cell receptor beta chains sequenced from one sample in a study of control samples from healthy donors and cancer patients. Assay: immunoSEQ multiplex PCR; the TCRdb copy retains only in-frame clones and omits some. This table has tens of thousands of clones, roughly 89% appearing once. The sequencing sample was made of PBMCs. These receptor sequences come from a woman aged 60 to 75 with head and neck cancer.

Only one count was recorded for this clone. The rearrangement links TRBV27 to TRBJ2-1; D might be TRBD1 or TRBD2, each matching 5 bases. The germline CDR1 and CDR2 sequences are MNHEY and SMNVEV (reference sequence). V lost 5 bases and J lost 10, with 18 bases in between. The CDR3 is made up of 14 amino acids. The CDR3 loop is CASSKTGTQGEQFF. The CDR3 DNA is TGTGCCAGCAGTAAAACCGGGACGCAAGGAGAGCAGTTCTTC.

This chain uses TRBV7-3 with TRBJ2-1, with 7 bases lining up with TRBD2. The CDR3 loop spans 18 amino acids. V trimming: 5 bases; J trimming: 8 bases; junction bases outside the gene matches: 21. Germline CDR1 is SGHTA and CDR2 is FQGTGA. Written as DNA, the CDR3 is TGTGCCAGCAGCCTATATGCCTCTCCCGGGACTAAGGTGGATGAGCAGTTCTTC. Translation: CASSLYASPGTKVDEQFF.

In this sample, this clone turned up once. The V call is TRBV19, the J call TRBJ1-6, with 11 bases aligning to TRBD1. Unmatched junction bases numbered 4, after V lost 5 bases and J lost 4 bases. Per the germline V gene, CDR1 is LNHDA and CDR2 is SQIVND (reference sequence). CDR3 length: 16 amino acids. As DNA, the CDR3 is TGTGCCAGTAGTCCGGACAGGGGGCAGTATAATTCACCCCTCCACTTT. As protein: CASSPDRGQYNSPLHF.

The chain recombines TRBV3-1 (or the pseudogene TRBV3-2) with TRBJ1-4, with TRBD1 identical over 7 bases. V lost 5 bases, J lost 0 bases, and 9 bases stayed unmatched. The CDR3 contains 17 residues. Germline loops: CDR1 LGHDT, CDR2 YNNKEL (reference sequence). In DNA, the CDR3 is TGTGCCAGCAGCAAGACTCCGGGACAGACAACTAATGAAAAACTGTTTTTT. As protein: CASSKTPGQTTNEKLFF.

The rearrangement joins TRBV27 to TRBJ2-1; the match to TRBD2 covers 10 bases. The length of the CDR3 is 15 residues. The trim removed 6 bases at V and 4 bases at J, leaving 6 bases unmatched. CDR1 and CDR2 (germline): MNHEY, SMNVEV (reference sequence). The CDR3 sequence: CASRRTSGVYNEQFF. The CDR3 DNA sequence: TGTGCCAGCAGAAGGACTAGCGGAGTGTACAATGAGCAGTTCTTC.